The clone carrying this TCR beta chain has only one observation. As yet, its antigen is unknown. Primers included in the PCR were 60 Vbeta and 13 Jbeta primers. Using immunoSEQ multiplex PCR, the repertoire was profiled, and TCRdb retains in-frame clones only, with some absent. The repertoire has tens of thousands of clones, roughly 65% of them found once; the top ten carry 14%. This sample is drawn from a study of cytomegalovirus exposure and HLA in healthy donors. The V gene's germline CDR1 is SEHNR and CDR2 FQNEAQ (reference sequence). With 7 bases removed from V and 7 bases from J, the gap between germline ends came to 19 bases. The CDR3 sequence is 14 residues long. Findings of the study overall: Across donors, most TCRs were seen rarely, yet some public ones were widespread.

This receptor was taken from a male donor in good health and CMV-seropositive. Material: PBMCs. The J gene is TRBJ1-2, the V gene TRBV7-9; D possibly corresponds to TRBD1 (6 bases). The CDR3: CASTPQGVQSGYTF. The DNA of the CDR3 is TGTGCCAGCACCCCACAGGGAGTTCAATCTGGCTACACCTTC.